A selection of T cell receptor beta chains follows, all from one sample in a study of T cells in Graves' hyperthyroidism and ophthalmopathy. Each CDR3 protein gets one entry after TCRdb re-called the multiplex PCR reads with MiXCR. The sample holds 560,000 or so distinct CDR3 sequences; about 20% are singletons and the top ten take over 45%. Sequenced sample: blood. The receptors originated from a man aged 40-49 years with Graves' ophthalmopathy. Both conserved end residues are part of each CDR3. The order of the fields is J gene, clone size, D gene, V gene, CDR3 protein, CDR3 DNA. The D gene is left open where the match is weak. The size of a clone is reported for some rows only, either as once, few or many, or as a class for expanded clones.

J gene: TRBJ2-2
clone size: few
D gene: NA
V gene: TRBV5-1
CDR3 protein: CASSFTAGELFF
CDR3 DNA: TGCGCCAGCAGCTTCACAGCCGGGGAGCTGTTTTTT

J gene: TRBJ1-1
clone size: few
D gene: NA
V gene: TRBV4-1
CDR3 protein: CASSHLGGTEAFF
CDR3 DNA: TGCGCCAGCAGCCATCTAGGGGGCACTGAAGCTTTCTTT

J gene: TRBJ2-7
clone size: NA
D gene: TRBD1
V gene: TRBV5-6
CDR3 protein: CASRHTGAEQYF
CDR3 DNA: TGTGCCAGCAGACACACAGGGGCCGAGCAGTACTTC

J gene: TRBJ2-3
clone size: many
D gene: NA
V gene: TRBV5-1
CDR3 protein: CTSSPLPGQNTDTQYF
CDR3 DNA: TGCACCAGCAGTCCGCTCCCTGGACAGAACACAGATACGCAGTATTTT

J gene: TRBJ2-5
clone size: many
D gene: NA
V gene: TRBV7-2
CDR3 protein: CASSLLQGLGETQYF
CDR3 DNA: TGTGCCAGCAGCCTCTTACAGGGTTTAGGGGAGACCCAGTACTTC

J gene: TRBJ1-2
clone size: few
D gene: TRBD1
V gene: TRBV30
CDR3 protein: CAWRTGGAVGGYTF
CDR3 DNA: TGTGCCTGGCGAACAGGGGGCGCCGTTGGGGGCTACACCTTC

J gene: TRBJ1-1
clone size: many
D gene: TRBD1
V gene: TRBV20-1
CDR3 protein: CSAIQGGTEAFF
CDR3 DNA: TGCAGTGCTATTCAGGGGGGCACTGAAGCTTTCTTT

J gene: TRBJ2-5
clone size: many
D gene: NA
V gene: TRBV6-1
CDR3 protein: CASSVSPGGETQYF
CDR3 DNA: TGTGCCAGCAGTGTCAGCCCTGGGGGTGAGACCCAGTACTTC

J gene: TRBJ1-6
clone size: NA
D gene: NA
V gene: TRBV10-3
CDR3 protein: CAITHSYRASGNSPLHF
CDR3 DNA: TGTGCCATCACCCACTCATACAGGGCTTCGGGGAATTCACCCCTCCACTTT

J gene: TRBJ2-3
clone size: few
D gene: NA
V gene: TRBV20-1
CDR3 protein: CSAPGSTDTQYF
CDR3 DNA: TGCAGTGCCCCGGGGAGCACAGATACGCAGTATTTT

J gene: TRBJ1-1
clone size: few
D gene: NA
V gene: TRBV6-1
CDR3 protein: CASSQLTPPEAFF
CDR3 DNA: TGTGCCAGCAGTCAACTCACCCCTCCTGAAGCTTTCTTT

J gene: TRBJ2-1
clone size: NA
D gene: TRBD2
V gene: TRBV7-2
CDR3 protein: CASSPLGGGPYNEQFF
CDR3 DNA: TGTGCCAGCAGCCCCCTGGGGGGAGGGCCCTACAATGAGCAGTTCTTC

J gene: TRBJ2-1
clone size: NA
D gene: NA
V gene: TRBV9
CDR3 protein: CASSVEGAGARSNEQFF
CDR3 DNA: TGTGCCAGCAGCGTAGAGGGGGCGGGAGCTCGGTCAAATGAGCAGTTCTTC

J gene: TRBJ2-2
clone size: few
D gene: TRBD1
V gene: TRBV5-1
CDR3 protein: CASNLRTGNTGELFF
CDR3 DNA: TGCGCCAGCAACTTGAGGACAGGGAACACCGGGGAGCTGTTTTTT